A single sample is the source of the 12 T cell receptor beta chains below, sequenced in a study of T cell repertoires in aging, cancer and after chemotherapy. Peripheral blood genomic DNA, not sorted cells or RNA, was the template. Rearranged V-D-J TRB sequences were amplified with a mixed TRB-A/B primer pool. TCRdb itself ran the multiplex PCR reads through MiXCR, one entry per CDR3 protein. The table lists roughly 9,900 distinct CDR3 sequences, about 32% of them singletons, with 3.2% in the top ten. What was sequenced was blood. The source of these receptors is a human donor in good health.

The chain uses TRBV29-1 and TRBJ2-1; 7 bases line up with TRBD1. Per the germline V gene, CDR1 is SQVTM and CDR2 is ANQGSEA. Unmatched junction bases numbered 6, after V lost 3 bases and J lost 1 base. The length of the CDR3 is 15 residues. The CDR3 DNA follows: TGCAGCGTTGATCGGGTACAGGGGTCCTACAATGAGCAGTTCTTC. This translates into CSVDRVQGSYNEQFF.

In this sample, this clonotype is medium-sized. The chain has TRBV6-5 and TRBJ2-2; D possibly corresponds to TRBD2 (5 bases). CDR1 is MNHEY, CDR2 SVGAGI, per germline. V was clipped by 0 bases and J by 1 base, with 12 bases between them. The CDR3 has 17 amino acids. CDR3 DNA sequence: TGTGCCAGCAGTTACTCGGTCGGGGATAGGAACACCGGGGAGCTGTTTTTT. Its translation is CASSYSVGDRNTGELFF.

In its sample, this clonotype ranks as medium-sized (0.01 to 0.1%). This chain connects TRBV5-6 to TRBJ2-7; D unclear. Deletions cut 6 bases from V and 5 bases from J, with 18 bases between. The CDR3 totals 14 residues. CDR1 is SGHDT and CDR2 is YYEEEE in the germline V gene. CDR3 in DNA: TGTGCCAGCACAGTTACGCTTCCTACCGACGAGCAGTACTTC. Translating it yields CASTVTLPTDEQYF.

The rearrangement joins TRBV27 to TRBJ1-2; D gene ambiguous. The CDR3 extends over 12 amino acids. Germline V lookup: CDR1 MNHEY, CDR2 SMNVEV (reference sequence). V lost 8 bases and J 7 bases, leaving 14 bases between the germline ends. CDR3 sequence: CASRTVGAGYTF. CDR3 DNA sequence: TGTGCCAGCCGTACGGTGGGTGCTGGCTACACCTTC.

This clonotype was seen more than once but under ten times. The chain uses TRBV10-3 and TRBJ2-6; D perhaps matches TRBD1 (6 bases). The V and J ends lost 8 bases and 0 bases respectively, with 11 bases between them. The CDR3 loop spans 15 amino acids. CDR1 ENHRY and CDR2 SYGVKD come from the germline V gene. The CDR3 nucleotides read TGTGCCATCCGGGACACCACCTCTGGGGCCAACGTCCTGACTTTC. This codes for CAIRDTTSGANVLTF.

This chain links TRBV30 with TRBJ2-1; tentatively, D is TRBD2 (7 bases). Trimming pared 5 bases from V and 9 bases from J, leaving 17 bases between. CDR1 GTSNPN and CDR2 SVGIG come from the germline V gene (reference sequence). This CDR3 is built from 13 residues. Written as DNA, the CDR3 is TGTGCCTGGGGGGGGGCGGGGGAGACTGAGCAGTTCTTC. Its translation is CAWGGAGETEQFF.

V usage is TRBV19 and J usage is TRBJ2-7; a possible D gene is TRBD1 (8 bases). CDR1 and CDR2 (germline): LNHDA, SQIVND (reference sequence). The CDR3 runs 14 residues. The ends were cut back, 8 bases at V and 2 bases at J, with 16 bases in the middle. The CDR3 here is CASRRTGGAYEQYF. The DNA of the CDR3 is TGTGCCAGTCGCCGTACAGGGGGGGCCTACGAGCAGTACTTC. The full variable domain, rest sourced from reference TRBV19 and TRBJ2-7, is DGGITQSPKYLFRKEGQNVTLSCEQNLNHDAMYWYRQDPGQGLRLIYYSQIVNDFQKGDIAEGYSVSREKKESFPLTVTSAQKNPTAFYLCASRRTGGAYEQYFGPGTRLTVT.

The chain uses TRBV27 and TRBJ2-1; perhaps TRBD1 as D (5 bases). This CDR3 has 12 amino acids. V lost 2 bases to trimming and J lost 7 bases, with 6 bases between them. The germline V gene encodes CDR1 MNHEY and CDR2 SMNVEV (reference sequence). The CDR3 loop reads CASSLRGNEQFF. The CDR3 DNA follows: TGTGCCAGCAGTTTAAGGGGAAATGAGCAGTTCTTC.

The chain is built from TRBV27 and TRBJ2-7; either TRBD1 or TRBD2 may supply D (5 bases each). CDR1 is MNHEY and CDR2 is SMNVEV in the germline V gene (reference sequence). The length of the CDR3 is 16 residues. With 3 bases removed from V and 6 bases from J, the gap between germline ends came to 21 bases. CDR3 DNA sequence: TGTGCCAGCAGTTTGGGGGAAGTTCCGACCCTCGGCGAGCAGTACTTC. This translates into CASSLGEVPTLGEQYF.

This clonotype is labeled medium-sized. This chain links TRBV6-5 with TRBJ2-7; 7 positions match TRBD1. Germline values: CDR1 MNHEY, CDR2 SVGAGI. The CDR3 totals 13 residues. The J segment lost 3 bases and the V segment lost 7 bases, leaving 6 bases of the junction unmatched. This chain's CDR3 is CASTKGAYYEQYF. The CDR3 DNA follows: TGTGCCAGCACCAAGGGGGCTTACTACGAGCAGTACTTC.

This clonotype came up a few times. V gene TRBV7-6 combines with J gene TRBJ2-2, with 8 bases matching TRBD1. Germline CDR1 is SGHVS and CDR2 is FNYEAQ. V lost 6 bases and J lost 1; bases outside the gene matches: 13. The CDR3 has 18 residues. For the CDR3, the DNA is TGTGCCAGCAGTTATGGGACAGGAGGGGAGTTGAACACCGGGGAGCTGTTTTTT. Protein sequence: CASSYGTGGELNTGELFF.

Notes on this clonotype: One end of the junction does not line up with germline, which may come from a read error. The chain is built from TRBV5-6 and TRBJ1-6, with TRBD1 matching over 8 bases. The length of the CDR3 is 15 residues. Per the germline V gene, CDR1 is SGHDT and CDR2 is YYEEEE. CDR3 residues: CASSRGQAFFAPLHF. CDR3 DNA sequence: TGCGCCAGCAGCAGGGGACAGGCGTTTTTTGCACCCCTCCACTTT.